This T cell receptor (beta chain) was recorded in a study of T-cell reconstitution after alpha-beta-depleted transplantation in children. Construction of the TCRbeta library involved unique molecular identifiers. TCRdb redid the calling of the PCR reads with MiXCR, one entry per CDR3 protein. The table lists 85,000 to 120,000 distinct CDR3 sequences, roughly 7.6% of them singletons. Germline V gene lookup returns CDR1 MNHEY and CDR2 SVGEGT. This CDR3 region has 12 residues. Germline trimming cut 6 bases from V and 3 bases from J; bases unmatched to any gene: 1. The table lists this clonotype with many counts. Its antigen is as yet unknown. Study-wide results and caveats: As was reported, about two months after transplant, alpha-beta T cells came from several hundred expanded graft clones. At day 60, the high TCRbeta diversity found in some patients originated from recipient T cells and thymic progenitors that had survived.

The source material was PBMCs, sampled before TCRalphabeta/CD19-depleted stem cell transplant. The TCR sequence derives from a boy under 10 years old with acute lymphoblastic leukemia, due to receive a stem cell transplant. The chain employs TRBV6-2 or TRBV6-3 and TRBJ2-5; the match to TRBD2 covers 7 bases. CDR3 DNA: TGTGCCAGCAGCGCGGGGGAAGAGACCCAGTACTTC. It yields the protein CASSAGEETQYF.